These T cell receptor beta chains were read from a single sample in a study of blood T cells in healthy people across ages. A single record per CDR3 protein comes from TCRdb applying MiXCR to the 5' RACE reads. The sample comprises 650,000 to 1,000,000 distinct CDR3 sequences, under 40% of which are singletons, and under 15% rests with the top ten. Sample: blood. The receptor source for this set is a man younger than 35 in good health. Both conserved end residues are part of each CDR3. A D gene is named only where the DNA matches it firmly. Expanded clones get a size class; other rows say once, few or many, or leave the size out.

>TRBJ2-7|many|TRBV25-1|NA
CASSDMGDYEQYF
TGTGCCAGCAGTGATATGGGGGACTACGAGCAGTACTTC
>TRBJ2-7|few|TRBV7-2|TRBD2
CASSLARLADEQYF
TGTGCCAGCAGCTTAGCGAGGCTAGCGGACGAGCAGTACTTC
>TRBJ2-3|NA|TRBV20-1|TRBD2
CSARGLIAGVRTDTQYF
TGCAGTGCAAGAGGATTAATCGCGGGGGTGCGCACAGATACGCAGTATTTT
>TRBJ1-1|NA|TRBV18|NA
CASSPTAVSFPEAFF
TGTGCCAGCTCACCAACCGCAGTGTCCTTTCCTGAAGCTTTCTTT
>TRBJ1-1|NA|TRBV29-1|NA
CSVEDQREAIPNTEAFF
TGCAGCGTTGAAGATCAACGGGAGGCGATACCGAACACTGAAGCTTTCTTT
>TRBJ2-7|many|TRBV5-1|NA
CASSFRVTNLSSYEQYF
TGCGCCAGCAGCTTCAGGGTGACCAACTTGAGCTCCTACGAGCAGTACTTC
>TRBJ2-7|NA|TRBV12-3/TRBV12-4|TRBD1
CASGDRENGDEQYF
TGTGCCAGCGGGGACAGGGAGAATGGCGATGAGCAGTACTTC
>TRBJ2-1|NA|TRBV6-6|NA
CASSYSSRRAYNEQFF
TGTGCCAGCAGTTACTCGTCCCGGAGGGCCTACAATGAGCAGTTCTTC
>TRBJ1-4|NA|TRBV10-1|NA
CASGQSSNEKLFF
TGCGCCAGTGGACAGTCTTCTAATGAAAAACTGTTTTTT
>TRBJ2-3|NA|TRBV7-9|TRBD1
CASSYRQGSGDTQYF
TGTGCCAGCAGCTACCGACAGGGCTCGGGAGATACGCAGTATTTT
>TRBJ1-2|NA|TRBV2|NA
CASSATHNYGYTF
TGTGCCAGCAGCGCGACCCACAACTATGGCTACACCTTC
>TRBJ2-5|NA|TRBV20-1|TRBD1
CSAPPPGQWQETQYF
TGCAGTGCCCCCCCGCCGGGACAGTGGCAAGAGACCCAGTACTTC
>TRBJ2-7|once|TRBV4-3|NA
CASSQDFHSYNEQYF
TGCGCCAGCAGCCAAGACTTCCACTCCTACAATGAGCAGTACTTC
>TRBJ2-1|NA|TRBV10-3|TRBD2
CAIGTSDEQFF
TGTGCCATCGGGACTAGCGATGAGCAGTTCTTC
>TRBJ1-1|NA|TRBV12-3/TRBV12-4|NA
CASSLSGITEAFF
TGTGCCAGCAGTTTATCAGGGATTACTGAAGCTTTCTTT
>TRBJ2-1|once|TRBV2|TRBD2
CASSGGLAGTRQFF
TGTGCCAGCAGCGGGGGACTAGCGGGGACGAGGCAGTTCTTC
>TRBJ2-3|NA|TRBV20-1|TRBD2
CSADRGDTDTQYF
TGCAGTGCGGATCGGGGGGACACAGATACGCAGTATTTT
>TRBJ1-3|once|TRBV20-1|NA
CSARPQGGGIGNTIYF
TGCAGTGCACGCCCCCAGGGAGGAGGAATCGGAAACACCATATATTTT
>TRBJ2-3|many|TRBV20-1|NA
CSAAPSTDTQYF
TGCAGTGCTGCGCCTAGCACAGATACGCAGTATTTT
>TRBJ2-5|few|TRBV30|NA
CAWSYRGQETQYF
TGTGCCTGGAGTTATAGGGGTCAAGAGACCCAGTACTTC
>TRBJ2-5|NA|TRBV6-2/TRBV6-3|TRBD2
CAGSSRVSGGFSYNEQYF
TGTGCCGGCAGTTCCCGTGTTAGCGGGGGGTTCTCCTACAATGAGCAGTACTTC
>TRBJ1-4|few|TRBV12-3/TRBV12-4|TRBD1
CASSTGTGVMLGEKLFF
TGTGCCAGCAGCACCGGGACAGGGGTGATGTTGGGAGAAAAACTGTTTTTT
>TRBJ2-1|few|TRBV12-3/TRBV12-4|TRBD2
CASSSRTVSGAFYNEQFF
TGTGCCAGCAGTTCGAGGACCGTTAGCGGGGCGTTTTACAATGAGCAGTTCTTC
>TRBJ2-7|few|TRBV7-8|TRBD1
CASSRTGGPYEQYF
TGTGCCAGCAGCCGCACAGGGGGTCCCTACGAGCAGTACTTC
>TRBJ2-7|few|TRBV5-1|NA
CASSPGPSTSYEQYF
TGCGCCAGCAGCCCAGGGCCGTCCACCTCCTACGAGCAGTACTTC
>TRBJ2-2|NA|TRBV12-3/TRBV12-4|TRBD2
CASSIPTREDTGELFF
TGTGCCAGCAGCATACCAACGCGGGAGGACACCGGGGAGCTGTTTTTT
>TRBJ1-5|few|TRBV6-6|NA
CASISGTGNQPQHF
TGTGCCAGCATTAGTGGAACAGGCAATCAGCCCCAGCATTTT
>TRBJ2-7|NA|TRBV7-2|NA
CASSPSGGASPYEQYF
TGTGCCAGCAGCCCTAGTGGGGGGGCTTCTCCCTACGAGCAGTACTTC
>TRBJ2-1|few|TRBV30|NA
CAWGGRLTNEQFF
TGTGCCTGGGGGGGCCGACTCACCAATGAGCAGTTCTTC
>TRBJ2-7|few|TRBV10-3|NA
CAISGGTPGLYEQYF
TGTGCCATCAGTGGAGGGACCCCGGGCCTCTACGAGCAGTACTTC
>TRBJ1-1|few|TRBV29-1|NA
CSVSWQTMNTEAFF
TGCAGCGTATCGTGGCAGACCATGAACACTGAAGCTTTCTTT
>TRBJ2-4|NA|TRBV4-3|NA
CASSQDLRAAFQYF
TGCGCCAGCAGCCAAGATTTAAGGGCCGCTTTTCAGTACTTC
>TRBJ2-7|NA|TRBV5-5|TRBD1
CASSQRQGGDYEQYF
TGTGCCAGCAGTCAACGACAGGGGGGAGACTACGAGCAGTACTTC
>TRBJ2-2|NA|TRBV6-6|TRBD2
CASSQGGTRNTGELFF
TGTGCCAGCAGCCAAGGGGGGACTAGAAACACCGGGGAGCTGTTTTTT
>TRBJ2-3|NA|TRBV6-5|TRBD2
CASTKSSGISTDTQYF
TGTGCCAGTACGAAATCCAGCGGGATAAGCACAGATACGCAGTATTTT
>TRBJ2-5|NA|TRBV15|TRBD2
CATGRGGETQYF
TGTGCCACCGGGAGGGGTGGAGAGACCCAGTACTTC
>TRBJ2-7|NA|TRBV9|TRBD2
CASSVELASEQYF
TGTGCCAGCAGCGTAGAACTAGCGAGCGAGCAGTACTTC
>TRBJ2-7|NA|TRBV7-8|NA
CASSLDPGSSYNEQYF
TGTGCCAGCAGCTTAGATCCGGGCAGCTCCTACAATGAGCAGTACTTC
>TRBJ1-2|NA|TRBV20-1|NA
CSAQTTVYGYTF
TGCAGTGCTCAAACGACGGTCTATGGCTACACCTTC
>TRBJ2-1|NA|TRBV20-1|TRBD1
CSASPGTGSNEQFF
TGCAGTGCCAGTCCCGGGACAGGGTCCAATGAGCAGTTCTTC
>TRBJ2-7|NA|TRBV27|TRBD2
CASSLSTNGGTLSYEQYF
TGTGCCAGCAGTTTATCGACTAACGGGGGGACCCTTTCCTACGAGCAGTACTTC
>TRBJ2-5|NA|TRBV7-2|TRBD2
CASSLRSGTSGYNEQYF
TGTGCCAGCAGCTTAAGGAGTGGGACTAGCGGCTACAATGAGCAGTACTTC
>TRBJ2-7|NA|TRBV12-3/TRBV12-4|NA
CAGSLDPGSPSYEQYF
TGTGCCGGCAGTTTAGATCCAGGGTCCCCCTCCTACGAGCAGTACTTC